This T cell receptor (beta chain) was retrieved from a study of cytomegalovirus exposure and HLA in healthy donors. General study points: Highest at DRB1 and lowest at HLA-C, TCR association rates differed among HLA loci in a later analysis. Researchers reported that a few CMV-associated chains were confirmed in vitro as CMV antigen-specific.

This CDR3 contains 15 residues. The V gene's germline CDR1 is SGHRS and CDR2 YFSETQ. The J segment lost 4 bases and the V segment lost 2 bases, leaving 6 bases of the junction unmatched. All the people who gave samples were healthy bone marrow donors. This clone turned up a few times. The antigen is undetermined. Primers included in the PCR were 60 Vbeta and 13 Jbeta primers. Clones were sequenced by immunoSEQ multiplex PCR, and TCRdb holds only the in-frame ones, with some missing. The repertoire has some 140,000 clones, about 76% of them found once; the top ten carry over 3%. The sequence was collected from a female donor in good health and CMV-seronegative. Sequencing was done on a sample of PBMCs. The chain is built from TRBV5-1 and TRBJ2-3; TRBD2 matches 8 bases. The CDR3 here is CASSLIGRAADTQYF. The CDR3 DNA reads as TGCGCCAGCAGCTTAATCGGGAGGGCCGCAGATACGCAGTATTTT.